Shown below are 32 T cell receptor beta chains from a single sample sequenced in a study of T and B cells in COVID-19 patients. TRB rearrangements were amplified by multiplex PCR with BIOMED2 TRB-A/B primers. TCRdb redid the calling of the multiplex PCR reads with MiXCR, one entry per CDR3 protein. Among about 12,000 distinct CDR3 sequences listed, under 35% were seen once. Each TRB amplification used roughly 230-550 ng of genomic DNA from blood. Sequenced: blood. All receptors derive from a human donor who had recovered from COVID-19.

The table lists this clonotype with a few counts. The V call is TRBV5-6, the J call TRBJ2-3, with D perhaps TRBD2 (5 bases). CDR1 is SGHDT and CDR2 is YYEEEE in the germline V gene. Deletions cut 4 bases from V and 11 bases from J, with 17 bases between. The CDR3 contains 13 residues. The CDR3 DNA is TGTGCCAGCAGCGTCGAGGGAATCCGGGGGCAGTATTTT. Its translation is CASSVEGIRGQYF.

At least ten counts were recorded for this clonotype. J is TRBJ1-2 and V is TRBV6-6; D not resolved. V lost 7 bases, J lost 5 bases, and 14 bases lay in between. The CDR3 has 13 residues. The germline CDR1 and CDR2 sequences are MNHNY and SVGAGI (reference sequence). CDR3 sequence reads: CASIPTGGYGYTF. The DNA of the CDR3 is TGTGCCAGCATTCCAACGGGAGGGTATGGCTACACCTTC.

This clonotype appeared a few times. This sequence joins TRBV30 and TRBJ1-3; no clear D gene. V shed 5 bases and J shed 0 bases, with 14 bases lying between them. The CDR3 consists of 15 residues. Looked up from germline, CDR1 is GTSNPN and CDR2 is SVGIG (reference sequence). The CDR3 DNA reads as TGTGCCTGGTGGGAGGGCAGAGTCTCTGGAAACACCATATATTTT. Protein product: CAWWEGRVSGNTIYF.

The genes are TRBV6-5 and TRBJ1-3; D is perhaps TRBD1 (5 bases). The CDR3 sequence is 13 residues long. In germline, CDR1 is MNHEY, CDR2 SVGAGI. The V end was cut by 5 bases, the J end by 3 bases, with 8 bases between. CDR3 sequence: CASSRTFGNTIYF. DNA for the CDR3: TGTGCCAGCAGTCGGACATTTGGAAACACCATATATTTT.

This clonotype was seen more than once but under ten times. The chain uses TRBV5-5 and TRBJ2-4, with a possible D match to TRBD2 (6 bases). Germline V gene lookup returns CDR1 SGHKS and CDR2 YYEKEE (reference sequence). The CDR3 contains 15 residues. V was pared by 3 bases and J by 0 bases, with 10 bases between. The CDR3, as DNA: TGTGCCAGCAGCTGGGGAGGCCTAGCCAAAAACATTCAGTACTTC. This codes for CASSWGGLAKNIQYF.

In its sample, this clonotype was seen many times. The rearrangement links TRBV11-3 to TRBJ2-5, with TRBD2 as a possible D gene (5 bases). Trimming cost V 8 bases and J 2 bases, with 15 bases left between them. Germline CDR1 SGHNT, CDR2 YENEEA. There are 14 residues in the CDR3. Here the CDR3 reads CASGSTPGQETQYF. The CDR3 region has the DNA TGTGCCAGCGGGTCGACGCCGGGGCAAGAGACCCAGTACTTC. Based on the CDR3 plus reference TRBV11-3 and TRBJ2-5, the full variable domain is EAGVVQSPRYKIIEKKQPVAFWCNPISGHNTLYWYLQNLGQGPELLIRYENEEAVDDSQLPKDRFSAERLKGVDSTLKIQPAELGDSAVYLCASGSTPGQETQYFGPGTRLLVL.

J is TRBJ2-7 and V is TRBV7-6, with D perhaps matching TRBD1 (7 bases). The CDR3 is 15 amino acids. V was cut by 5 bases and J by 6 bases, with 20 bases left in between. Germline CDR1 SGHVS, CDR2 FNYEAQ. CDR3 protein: CASSIDRVGRSEQYF. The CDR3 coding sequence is TGTGCCAGCAGCATAGACAGGGTGGGGAGGAGCGAGCAGTACTTC.

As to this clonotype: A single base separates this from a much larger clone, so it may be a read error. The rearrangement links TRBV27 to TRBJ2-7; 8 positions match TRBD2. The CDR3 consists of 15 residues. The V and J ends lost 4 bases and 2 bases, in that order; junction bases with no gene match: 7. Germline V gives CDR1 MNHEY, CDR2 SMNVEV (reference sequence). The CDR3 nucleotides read TGTGCCAGCAGTTCCGCCGGGACTAGAACCTACGAGCAGTACGTC. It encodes CASSSAGTRTYEQYV.

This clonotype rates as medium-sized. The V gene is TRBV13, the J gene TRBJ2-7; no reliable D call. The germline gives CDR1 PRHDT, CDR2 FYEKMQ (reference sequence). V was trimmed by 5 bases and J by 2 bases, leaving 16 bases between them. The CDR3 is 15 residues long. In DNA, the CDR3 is TGTGCCAGCAGCCGCAGATCCCTGGTGACCTACGAGCAGTACTTC. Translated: CASSRRSLVTYEQYF.

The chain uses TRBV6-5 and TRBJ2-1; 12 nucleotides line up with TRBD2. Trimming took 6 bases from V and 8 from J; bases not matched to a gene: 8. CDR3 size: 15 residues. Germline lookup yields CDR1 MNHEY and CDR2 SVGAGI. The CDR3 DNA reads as TGTGCCAGCAGAGCGGGGGGACTAGCGGGCGATGAGCAGTTCTTC. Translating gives CASRAGGLAGDEQFF.

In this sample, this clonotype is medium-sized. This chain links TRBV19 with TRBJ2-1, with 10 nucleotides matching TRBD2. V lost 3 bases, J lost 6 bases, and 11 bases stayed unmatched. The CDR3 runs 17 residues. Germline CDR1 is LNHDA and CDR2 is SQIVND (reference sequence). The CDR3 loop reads CASSIAFLAGVGNEQFF. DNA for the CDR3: TGTGCCAGTAGTATTGCGTTCCTAGCGGGAGTGGGCAATGAGCAGTTCTTC. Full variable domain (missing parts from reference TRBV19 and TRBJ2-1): DGGITQSPKYLFRKEGQNVTLSCEQNLNHDAMYWYRQDPGQGLRLIYYSQIVNDFQKGDIAEGYSVSREKKESFPLTVTSAQKNPTAFYLCASSIAFLAGVGNEQFFGPGTRLTVL.

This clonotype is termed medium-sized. For the CDR3, the DNA is TGTGCCAGCAGTTACGACAGGGTCGGAGAGACCCAGTACTTC. Translated: CASSYDRVGETQYF. The J gene is TRBJ2-5, the V gene TRBV6-5; 7 bases agree with TRBD1. CDR3 length: 14 amino acids. The germline V gene has CDR1 MNHEY and CDR2 SVGAGI. V lost 2 bases and J lost 4; bases outside the gene matches: 4.

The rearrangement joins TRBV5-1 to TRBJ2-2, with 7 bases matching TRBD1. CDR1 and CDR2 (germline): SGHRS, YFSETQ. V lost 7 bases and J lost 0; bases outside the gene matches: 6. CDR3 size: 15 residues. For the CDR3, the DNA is TGCGCCAGCGGCCGGGACAGTGCGAACACCGGGGAGCTGTTTTTT. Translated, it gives CASGRDSANTGELFF.

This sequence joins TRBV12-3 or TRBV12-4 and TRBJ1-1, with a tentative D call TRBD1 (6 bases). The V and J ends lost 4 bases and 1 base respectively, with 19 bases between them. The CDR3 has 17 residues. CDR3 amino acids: CASSSKGIDRRNTEAFF. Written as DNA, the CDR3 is TGTGCCAGCAGTTCTAAGGGAATTGACAGGAGGAACACTGAAGCTTTCTTT.

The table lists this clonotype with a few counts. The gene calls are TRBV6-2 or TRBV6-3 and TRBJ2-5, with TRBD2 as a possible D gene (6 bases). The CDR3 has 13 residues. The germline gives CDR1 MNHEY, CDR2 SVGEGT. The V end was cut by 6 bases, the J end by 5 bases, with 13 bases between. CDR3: CASSYRRVETQYF. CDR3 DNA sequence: TGTGCCAGCAGCTATCGGAGGGTTGAGACCCAGTACTTC.

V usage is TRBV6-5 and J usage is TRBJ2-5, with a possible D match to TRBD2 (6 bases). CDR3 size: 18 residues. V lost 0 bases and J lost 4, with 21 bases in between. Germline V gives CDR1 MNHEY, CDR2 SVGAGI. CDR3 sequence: CASSYSRKSGRGAETQYF. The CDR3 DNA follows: TGTGCCAGCAGTTACTCTAGGAAGAGCGGGCGGGGAGCAGAGACCCAGTACTTC.

CDR3 in DNA: TGTGCCAGCAGTTACTCGAGCCCAGTGAACACTGAAGCTTTCTTT. It is translated as CASSYSSPVNTEAFF. The rearrangement joins TRBV6-2 or TRBV6-3 to TRBJ1-1; no clear D gene. CDR3 length: 15 residues. Trimming removed 0 bases from V and 0 bases from J, with 8 bases in between. Germline V lookup: CDR1 MNHEY, CDR2 SVGEGT.

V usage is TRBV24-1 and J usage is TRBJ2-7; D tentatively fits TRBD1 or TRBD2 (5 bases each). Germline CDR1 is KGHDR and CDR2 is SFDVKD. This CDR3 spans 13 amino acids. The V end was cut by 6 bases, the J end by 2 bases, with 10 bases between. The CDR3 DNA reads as TGTGCCACCAGTCCAGGGACCACCTACGAGCAGTACTTC. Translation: CATSPGTTYEQYF.

The CDR3 protein is CASSSRGGTQGTDTQYF. For the CDR3, the DNA is TGTGCCAGCAGCTCTAGAGGGGGGACTCAGGGGACAGATACGCAGTATTTT. The chain carries TRBV11-3 and TRBJ2-3, with D possibly called TRBD1 or TRBD2 (6 bases each). CDR1 and CDR2 from the germline V gene are SGHNT and YENEEA. The CDR3 is 17 residues long. Trimming removed 4 bases at V and 3 bases at J, with 20 bases between.

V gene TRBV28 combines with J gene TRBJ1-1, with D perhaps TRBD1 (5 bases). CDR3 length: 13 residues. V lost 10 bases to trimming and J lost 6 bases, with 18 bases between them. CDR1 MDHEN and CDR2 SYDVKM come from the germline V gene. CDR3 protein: CAISLQGSAEAFF. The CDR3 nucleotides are TGTGCCATCTCCCTTCAGGGAAGTGCTGAAGCTTTCTTT.

This chain's CDR3 is CASSVGGLASRWETQYF. The CDR3 coding sequence is TGTGCCAGCAGCGTAGGGGGACTAGCGTCCCGGTGGGAGACCCAGTACTTC. The genes are TRBV5-4 and TRBJ2-5; 10 positions agree with TRBD2. V was pared by 4 bases and J by 5 bases, with 14 bases of the junction left unmatched. CDR1 and CDR2 (germline): SGHNT, YYREEE (reference sequence). CDR3 length equals 17 residues. Full variable domain (outside the CDR3, taken from reference TRBV5-4 and TRBJ2-5): ETGVTQSPTHLIKTRGQQVTLRCSSQSGHNTVSWYQQALGQGPQFIFQYYREEENGRGNFPPRFSGLQFPNYSSELNVNALELDDSALYLCASSVGGLASRWETQYFGPGTRLLVL.

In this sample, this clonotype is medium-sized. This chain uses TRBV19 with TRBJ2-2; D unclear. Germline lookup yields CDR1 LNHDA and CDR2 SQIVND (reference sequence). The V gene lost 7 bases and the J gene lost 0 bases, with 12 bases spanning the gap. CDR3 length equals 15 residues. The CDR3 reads CASMLGGANTGELFF. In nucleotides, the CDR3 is TGTGCCAGTATGTTGGGCGGAGCGAACACCGGGGAGCTGTTTTTT.

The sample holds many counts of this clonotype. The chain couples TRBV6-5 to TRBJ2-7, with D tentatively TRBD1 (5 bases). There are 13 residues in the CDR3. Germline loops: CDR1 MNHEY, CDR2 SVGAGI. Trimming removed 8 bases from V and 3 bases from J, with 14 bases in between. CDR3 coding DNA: TGTGCCAGCTGGGGCCTGCGACACTACGAGCAGTACTTC. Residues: CASWGLRHYEQYF.

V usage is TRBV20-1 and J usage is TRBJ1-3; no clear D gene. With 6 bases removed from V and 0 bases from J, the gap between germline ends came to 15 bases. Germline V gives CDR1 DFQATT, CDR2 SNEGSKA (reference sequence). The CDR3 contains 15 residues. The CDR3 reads CSAIHGLFSGNTIYF. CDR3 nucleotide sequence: TGCAGTGCAATACACGGACTCTTCTCTGGAAACACCATATATTTT.

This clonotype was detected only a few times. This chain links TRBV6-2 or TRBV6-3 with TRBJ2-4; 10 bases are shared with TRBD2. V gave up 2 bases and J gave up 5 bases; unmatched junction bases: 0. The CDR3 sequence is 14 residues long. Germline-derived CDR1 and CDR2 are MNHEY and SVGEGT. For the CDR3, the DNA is TGTGCCAGCAGTTACGGGACTAGCGAAAACATTCAGTACTTC. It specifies CASSYGTSENIQYF.

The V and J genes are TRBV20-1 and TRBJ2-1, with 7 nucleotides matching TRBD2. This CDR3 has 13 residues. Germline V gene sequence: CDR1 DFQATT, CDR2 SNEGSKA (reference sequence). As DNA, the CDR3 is TGCAGCCCTAAAGCGGGGTCCTACAATGAGCAGTTCTTC. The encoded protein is CSPKAGSYNEQFF.

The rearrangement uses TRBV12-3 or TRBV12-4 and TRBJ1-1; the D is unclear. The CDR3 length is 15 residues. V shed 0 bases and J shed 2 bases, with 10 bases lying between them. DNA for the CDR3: TGTGCCAGCAGTTTAGCGCTGAACGTAAACACTGAAGCTTTCTTT. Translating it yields CASSLALNVNTEAFF.

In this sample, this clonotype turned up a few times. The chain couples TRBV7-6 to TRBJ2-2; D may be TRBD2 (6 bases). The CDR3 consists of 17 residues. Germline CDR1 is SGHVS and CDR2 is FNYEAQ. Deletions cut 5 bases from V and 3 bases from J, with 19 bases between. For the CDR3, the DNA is TGTGCCAGCAGCGCCCGGGCGGGAATAAGGGACACCGGGGAGCTGTTTTTT. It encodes CASSARAGIRDTGELFF.

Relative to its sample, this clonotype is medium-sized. The CDR3 bases are TGTGCCTATACCGACAGGGGCGGTTCACCCCTCCACTTT. It encodes CAYTDRGGSPLHF. This sequence joins TRBV30 and TRBJ1-6, with 8 bases identical to TRBD1. V gave up 7 bases and J gave up 9 bases; unmatched junction bases: 8. CDR1 and CDR2 from the germline V gene are GTSNPN and SVGIG (reference sequence). CDR3 length equals 13 residues.

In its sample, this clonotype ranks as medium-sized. CDR3 loop: CASSDSWRNEQFF. The CDR3 coding sequence is TGTGCCAGCAGCGATAGCTGGCGAAATGAGCAGTTCTTC. The genes are TRBV11-3 and TRBJ2-1, with D unclear. The CDR3 length is 13 residues. Germline CDR1 reads SGHNT; CDR2 reads YENEEA. Deletions cut 5 bases from V and 7 bases from J, with 12 bases between.

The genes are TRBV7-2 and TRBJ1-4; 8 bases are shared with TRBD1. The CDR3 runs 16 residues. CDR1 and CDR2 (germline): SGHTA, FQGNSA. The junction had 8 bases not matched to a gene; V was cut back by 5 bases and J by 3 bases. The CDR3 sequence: CASSPGTGGANEKLFF. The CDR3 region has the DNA TGTGCCAGCAGCCCCGGGACAGGTGGGGCTAATGAAAAACTGTTTTTT.

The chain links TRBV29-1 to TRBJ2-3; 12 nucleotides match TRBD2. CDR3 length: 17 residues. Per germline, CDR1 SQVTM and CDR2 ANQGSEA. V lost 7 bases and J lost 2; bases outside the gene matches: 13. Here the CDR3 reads CSAGGTSGRSFTDTQYF. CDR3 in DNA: TGCAGCGCTGGGGGCACTAGCGGGAGGTCTTTCACAGATACGCAGTATTTT.